This TCR beta chain stems from a study of T-cell reconstitution after alpha-beta-depleted transplantation in children. This clonotype has only a few counts. Its specificity is not known. Library preparation (for TCRbeta) was performed with unique molecular identifiers. From the PCR reads, TCRdb called clonotypes with MiXCR, one entry per CDR3 protein. The sample lists about 980,000 distinct CDR3 sequences, 25% to 35% occurring once. This CDR3 comprises 19 residues. Whole-study results and caveats: Alpha-beta T cells present about two months after transplant were reported to originate from several hundred expanded graft clones.

This chain uses TRBV21-1 with TRBJ2-4; the table's D call TRBD1 went unverified against the DNA. TRBV21-1 corresponds to a pseudogene. This receptor was identified in a boy less than two years old who had a stem cell transplant for SCID, so the T cells may come from the graft donor. This sample comprised PBMCs, mostly from graft donor cells, obtained 360 days after TCRalphabeta/CD19-depleted stem cell transplant. CDR3 in amino acids: CASSKDRTVRLVGKNIQYF. The CDR3 DNA sequence: TGTGCCAGCAGCAAAGACCGGACAGTTCGACTAGTTGGCAAAAACATTCAGTACTTC.